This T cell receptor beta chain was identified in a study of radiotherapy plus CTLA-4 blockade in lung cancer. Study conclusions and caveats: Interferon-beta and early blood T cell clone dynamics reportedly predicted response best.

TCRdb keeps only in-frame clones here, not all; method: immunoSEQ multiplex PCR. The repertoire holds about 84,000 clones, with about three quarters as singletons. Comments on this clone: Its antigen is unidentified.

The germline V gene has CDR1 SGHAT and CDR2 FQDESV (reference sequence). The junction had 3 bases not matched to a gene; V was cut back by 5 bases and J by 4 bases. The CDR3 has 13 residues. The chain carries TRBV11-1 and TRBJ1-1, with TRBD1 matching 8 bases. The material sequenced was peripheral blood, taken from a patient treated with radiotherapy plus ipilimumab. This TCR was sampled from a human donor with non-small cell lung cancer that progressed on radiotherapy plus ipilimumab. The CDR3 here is CASSGDRFTEAFF. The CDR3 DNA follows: TGTGCCAGCAGCGGGGACAGGTTCACTGAAGCTTTCTTT.